This passage covers 23 T cell receptor beta chains from one sample sequenced in a study of shared clonotypes between healthy human individuals. The protocol was immunoSEQ multiplex PCR, while the TCRdb copy is restricted to in-frame clones and leaves out a portion. The sample yields more than 2 million clones, just under 95% seen once. The naive CD8 fraction comprised CD45RO-negative cells positively selected for CCR7 and excluded terminally differentiated effector memory CD45RA+ cells. Sequences were obtained from naive CD8+ T cells from PBMCs. These receptor sequences come from a man younger than 30 in good health. Some clones in this sample may be carry-over from other donors' samples.

Notes on this clone: With a much larger clone just one base away, this may be a read error. Other DNA sequences of this sample code for an identical CDR3. The rearrangement uses TRBV30 and TRBJ1-5; 8 nucleotides align to TRBD1. V shed 0 bases and J 5 bases; nucleotides not matched to a gene: 0. Germline V lookup: CDR1 GTSNPN, CDR2 SVGIG (reference sequence). The CDR3 totals 13 residues. Written as DNA, the CDR3 is TGTGCCTGGAGTGTACAGGGGGATCAGCCCCAGCATTTT. Amino acid sequence: CAWSVQGDQPQHF.

The chain links TRBV7-2 to TRBJ2-2; D is unclear. The CDR3 sequence is 13 residues long. Trimming took off 5 bases at V and 6 bases at J, with 10 bases between the two ends. CDR1 and CDR2 (germline): SGHTA, FQGNSA. CDR3 sequence (DNA): TGTGCCAGCAGCGAAGTCCCATCCGGGGAGCTGTTTTTT. This codes for CASSEVPSGELFF.

The rearrangement links TRBV29-1 to TRBJ2-2; no clear D gene. Germline CDR1 SQVTM, CDR2 ANQGSEA. This CDR3 comprises 13 residues. V lost 1 base and J lost 1, with 4 bases in between. This CDR3 is CSVEGLNTGELFF. The CDR3 coding sequence is TGCAGCGTTGAAGGGTTGAACACCGGGGAGCTGTTTTTT.

About this clone itself: In the same sample, other DNA sequences code for this CDR3. The gene calls are TRBV27 and TRBJ2-3; D gene unclear. Germline assignment: CDR1 MNHEY and CDR2 SMNVEV (reference sequence). The V and J ends lost 4 bases and 3 bases respectively, with 8 bases between them. The CDR3 length is 13 residues. The CDR3 is CASSSLSTDTQYF. CDR3 nucleotide sequence: TGTGCCAGCAGTTCCCTCTCAACAGATACGCAGTATTTT.

The chain joins TRBV5-1 to TRBJ2-1, with D unresolved. Germline loops: CDR1 SGHRS, CDR2 YFSETQ. The germline V and J ends were trimmed by 0 bases and 10 bases, with 8 bases remaining between them. CDR3 length equals 12 residues. This CDR3 is CASSLALEEQFF. The CDR3 coding sequence is TGCGCCAGCAGCTTGGCACTGGAGGAGCAGTTCTTC.

This chain joins TRBV19 and TRBJ1-2; D not resolved. The CDR3 has 13 amino acids. The germline V gene encodes CDR1 LNHDA and CDR2 SQIVND (reference sequence). V gave up 5 bases and J gave up 4 bases, with 11 bases separating them. The CDR3 DNA reads as TGTGCCAGTAGTTTGCGACCTGGCTATGGCTACACCTTC. As protein: CASSLRPGYGYTF.

The chain couples TRBV28 to TRBJ1-2; D is perhaps TRBD1 (6 bases). Trimming cost V 2 bases and J 3 bases, with 16 bases left between them. Germline V gene sequence: CDR1 MDHEN, CDR2 SYDVKM. This CDR3 region has 16 residues. CDR3 amino acids: CASSLKPGEYHYGYTF. The CDR3, as DNA: TGTGCCAGCAGTTTAAAGCCAGGGGAGTATCACTATGGCTACACCTTC.

This chain links TRBV6-1 with TRBJ2-7, with 8 bases aligning to TRBD1. The CDR3 is 14 amino acids. CDR1 is MNHNS, CDR2 SASEGT, per germline. V shed 6 bases, J shed 3 bases, and the junction held 7 bases outside the gene matches. Here the CDR3 DNA reads TGTGCCAGCAGAACACGGGGGACAGGCTACGAGCAGTACTTC. It specifies CASRTRGTGYEQYF.

This chain links TRBV19 with TRBJ2-1; D remains unclear. CDR1 and CDR2 from the germline V gene are LNHDA and SQIVND (reference sequence). The CDR3 totals 13 residues. Trimming removed 3 bases from V and 5 bases from J, with 8 bases in between. The CDR3 coding sequence is TGTGCCAGTAGTATCTTAACCCACAATGAGCAGTTCTTC. Translation gives CASSILTHNEQFF.

This chain uses TRBV7-9 with TRBJ2-1; maybe TRBD2 (6 bases). Per the germline V gene, CDR1 is SEHNR and CDR2 is FQNEAQ (reference sequence). The V and J ends lost 5 bases and 5 bases respectively, with 13 bases between them. The CDR3 totals 14 residues. The chain's CDR3 is CASSRGERDNEQFF. The DNA for the CDR3 is TGTGCCAGCAGCCGAGGGGAGCGGGACAATGAGCAGTTCTTC.

The rearrangement uses TRBV7-8 and TRBJ2-4, with TRBD2 matching over 7 bases. CDR1 and CDR2 from the germline V gene are SGHVS and FQNEAQ. The J segment lost 2 bases and the V segment lost 0 bases, leaving 7 bases of the junction unmatched. The CDR3 length is 17 residues. The DNA of the CDR3 is TGTGCCAGCAGCTTAGCCAAGCGGGACGAGACCAAAAACATTCAGTACTTC. Protein: CASSLAKRDETKNIQYF.

The chain links TRBV28 to TRBJ2-3, with 7 bases identical to TRBD2. The V and J ends lost 5 bases and 0 bases, in that order; junction bases with no gene match: 11. Germline V gives CDR1 MDHEN, CDR2 SYDVKM. The length of the CDR3 is 17 residues. CDR3 nucleotide sequence: TGTGCCAGCAGTCGAAGACTAGCAGGAAGAAGCACAGATACGCAGTATTTT. Translation gives CASSRRLAGRSTDTQYF.

The gene calls are TRBV13 and TRBJ2-1, with 7 positions matching TRBD2. Trimming took 5 bases from V and 9 from J; bases not matched to a gene: 4. Germline V gene sequence: CDR1 PRHDT, CDR2 FYEKMQ (reference sequence). This CDR3 region has 12 residues. CDR3 bases: TGTGCCAGCAGCGCTCAGCGGGGTGAGCAGTTCTTC. It codes for CASSAQRGEQFF.

This chain connects TRBV7-9 to TRBJ2-5; 8 bases are shared with TRBD1. This CDR3 is 15 amino acids long. CDR1 and CDR2 (germline): SEHNR, FQNEAQ (reference sequence). V shed 4 bases, J shed 4 bases, and the junction held 8 bases outside the gene matches. Here the CDR3 DNA reads TGTGCCAGCAGCTCCGGGACAGGCGTAGGAGAGACCCAGTACTTC. Its translation: CASSSGTGVGETQYF.

This CDR3 reads CASSTGTERGEQYF. Written as DNA, the CDR3 is TGTGCCAGCAGCACAGGGACCGAGCGGGGCGAGCAGTACTTC. This chain uses TRBV5-6 with TRBJ2-7; D may be TRBD2 (7 bases). The CDR3 is 14 amino acids. Trimming took off 4 bases at V and 6 bases at J, with 17 bases between the two ends. The V gene's germline CDR1 is SGHDT and CDR2 YYEEEE. Looking up the rest from reference TRBV5-6 and TRBJ2-7 gives the full variable domain: DAGVTQSPTHLIKTRGQQVTLRCSPKSGHDTVSWYQQALGQGPQFIFQYYEEEERQRGNFPDRFSGHQFPNYSSELNVNALLLGDSALYLCASSTGTERGEQYFGPGTRLTVT.

J is TRBJ2-5 and V is TRBV7-9; D possibly corresponds to TRBD2 (6 bases). CDR3 length: 16 residues. The V end lost 6 bases, the J end lost 4 bases, and 21 bases lay between the germline ends. Germline V gene sequence: CDR1 SEHNR, CDR2 FQNEAQ (reference sequence). CDR3 DNA sequence: TGTGCCAGCAGGGCTCGGAGGGGCGTTGGGGGAGAGACCCAGTACTTC. This translates into CASRARRGVGGETQYF.

The chain employs TRBV29-1 and TRBJ1-4; D is unresolved. Trimming took off 7 bases at V and 8 bases at J, with 17 bases between the two ends. CDR1 is SQVTM, CDR2 ANQGSEA, per germline. The CDR3 is 13 amino acids. The CDR3 loop is CSAGPHTREKLFF. The CDR3 region has the DNA TGCAGCGCCGGACCCCACACCCGAGAAAAACTGTTTTTT. The full variable domain, completed using reference TRBV29-1 and TRBJ1-4, is SAVISQKPSRDICQRGTSLTIQCQVDSQVTMMFWYRQQPGQSLTLIATANQGSEATYESGFVIDKFPISRPNLTFSTLTVSNMSPEDSSIYLCSAGPHTREKLFFGSGTQLSVL.

The V and J genes are TRBV7-8 and TRBJ1-1, with 7 nucleotides matching TRBD1. Unmatched junction bases numbered 13, after V lost 3 bases and J lost 0 bases. Germline CDR1 SGHVS, CDR2 FQNEAQ. The CDR3 sequence is 18 residues long. CDR3 coding DNA: TGTGCCAGCAGCTTCACGCCCCGGACAGGCCGTCTGAACACTGAAGCTTTCTTT. Translating it yields CASSFTPRTGRLNTEAFF.

The V gene is TRBV7-2, the J gene TRBJ2-1, with 11 bases matching TRBD2. CDR1 and CDR2 from the germline V gene are SGHTA and FQGNSA. The CDR3 totals 16 residues. With 5 bases clipped from V and 7 bases from J, the junction kept 10 bases outside the gene matches. CDR3 sequence (DNA): TGTGCCAGCAGCCCAGGGGGGCTAGCGGGAGGTAATGAGCAGTTCTTC. Amino acids: CASSPGGLAGGNEQFF.

This chain joins TRBV27 and TRBJ2-2; unclear D gene. The V end lost 5 bases, the J end lost 3 bases, and 4 bases lay between the germline ends. This CDR3 region has 12 residues. Germline V gene lookup returns CDR1 MNHEY and CDR2 SMNVEV (reference sequence). CDR3 in DNA: TGTGCCAGCAGTAAATACACCGGGGAGCTGTTTTTT. This translates into CASSKYTGELFF.

The V gene is TRBV7-9, the J gene TRBJ2-4; a possible D gene is TRBD1 (5 bases). From germline, CDR1 is SEHNR and CDR2 FQNEAQ (reference sequence). V shed 5 bases and J shed 0 bases, with 17 bases lying between them. The CDR3 is 17 amino acids. CDR3 sequence: CASSPTDTTLAKNIQYF. In nucleotides, the CDR3 is TGTGCCAGCAGCCCCACGGACACCACGTTAGCCAAAAACATTCAGTACTTC.

The chain has TRBV19 and TRBJ2-7, with a tentative D call TRBD1 (6 bases). The V and J ends lost 2 bases and 3 bases respectively, with 17 bases between them. The CDR3 covers 16 residues. Germline V CDR1 and CDR2: LNHDA, SQIVND (reference sequence). The chain's CDR3 is CASSISGQLAFYEQYF. The CDR3 DNA reads as TGTGCCAGTAGTATATCAGGACAGCTCGCCTTCTACGAGCAGTACTTC.

Here the CDR3 reads CASSGTGQNEKLFF. In DNA form, the CDR3 reads TGTGCCAGCAGCGGAACGGGACAGAATGAAAAACTGTTTTTT. This chain uses TRBV28 with TRBJ1-4; TRBD1 agrees at 7 bases. Germline-derived CDR1 and CDR2 are MDHEN and SYDVKM. This CDR3 has 14 amino acids. Trimming removed 6 bases from V and 5 bases from J; junction bases left unmatched: 6.